One and the same sample provided the 18 T cell receptor beta chains below, sequenced in a study of cytomegalovirus exposure and HLA in healthy donors. PCR employed 60 Vbeta and 13 Jbeta primers. The data were produced by immunoSEQ multiplex PCR, yet TCRdb's version contains in-frame clones alone and is incomplete. The sample holds tens of thousands of clones. The material sequenced was PBMCs. The origin of the receptors is a woman in her twenties or thirties in good health and CMV-seronegative.

This chain uses TRBV28 with TRBJ2-7, with D maybe TRBD1 (6 bases). CDR1 and CDR2 (germline): MDHEN, SYDVKM. V shed 2 bases and J shed 1 base, with 6 bases lying between them. The CDR3 has 13 amino acids. This chain's CDR3 is CASSLQGSYEQYF. The CDR3 DNA is TGTGCCAGCAGTTTACAGGGGTCCTACGAGCAGTACTTC. The full variable domain, completed using reference TRBV28 and TRBJ2-7, is DVKVTQSSRYLVKRTGEKVFLECVQDMDHENMFWYRQDPGLGLRLIYFSYDVKMKEKGDIPEGYSVSREKKERFSLILESASTNQTSMYLCASSLQGSYEQYFGPGTRLTVT.

The V gene is TRBV28, the J gene TRBJ1-1; D perhaps matches TRBD1 (5 bases). The V and J ends lost 3 bases and 10 bases respectively, with 9 bases between them. This CDR3 has 11 amino acids. Germline V gene sequence: CDR1 MDHEN, CDR2 SYDVKM. The CDR3 is CASSFREGAFF. The CDR3 region has the DNA TGTGCCAGCAGTTTCAGGGAGGGAGCTTTCTTT. The complete variable domain, with remaining parts taken from reference TRBV28 and TRBJ1-1, reads DVKVTQSSRYLVKRTGEKVFLECVQDMDHENMFWYRQDPGLGLRLIYFSYDVKMKEKGDIPEGYSVSREKKERFSLILESASTNQTSMYLCASSFREGAFFGQGTRLTVV.

The V and J genes are TRBV30 and TRBJ1-2, with D possibly being TRBD1 (5 bases). The V gene lost 1 base and the J gene lost 3 bases, with 6 bases spanning the gap. The CDR3 sequence is 12 residues long. Germline assignment: CDR1 GTSNPN and CDR2 SVGIG (reference sequence). The CDR3 nucleotides read TGTGCCTGGAGTGGCAGGGACTATGGCTACACCTTC. Amino acids: CAWSGRDYGYTF.

The chain is built from TRBV29-1 and TRBJ2-3; D perhaps matches TRBD1 (7 bases). V was cut by 5 bases and J by 3 bases, with 12 bases left in between. CDR1 is SQVTM and CDR2 is ANQGSEA in the germline V gene. The CDR3 spans 13 residues. The CDR3 sequence is CSVLTGTTDTQYF. The CDR3 DNA sequence: TGCAGCGTTTTGACAGGGACTACAGATACGCAGTATTTT.

The DNA for the CDR3 is TGTGCCAGCAGCGTCGCCAGGGATAATTCACCCCTCCACTTT. It specifies CASSVARDNSPLHF. V is TRBV9 and J is TRBJ1-6; D is perhaps TRBD1 (5 bases). Germline V gene sequence: CDR1 SGDLS, CDR2 YYNGEE. CDR3 length equals 14 residues. The V end lost 2 bases, the J end lost 5 bases, and 8 bases lay between the germline ends.

The rearrangement joins TRBV5-1 to TRBJ2-3, with D unclear. V was shortened by 2 bases and J by 6 bases, with 7 bases between the two germline ends. This CDR3 is 12 amino acids long. Germline values: CDR1 SGHRS, CDR2 YFSETQ. CDR3 loop: CASSFPGDTQYF. CDR3 coding DNA: TGCGCCAGCAGCTTCCCCGGGGATACGCAGTATTTT.

V is TRBV28 and J is TRBJ2-7, with 10 nucleotides matching TRBD2. The CDR3 has 17 residues. The germline gives CDR1 MDHEN, CDR2 SYDVKM. The V segment lost 2 bases and the J segment 3 bases; nucleotides outside the gene matches: 10. This chain's CDR3 is CASSLGGPWTSGYEQYF. CDR3 DNA sequence: TGTGCCAGCAGTTTAGGTGGCCCCTGGACTAGCGGCTACGAGCAGTACTTC.

The gene calls are TRBV19 and TRBJ1-2, with 9 bases matching TRBD1. Germline assignment: CDR1 LNHDA and CDR2 SQIVND (reference sequence). Unmatched junction bases numbered 4, after V lost 5 bases and J lost 3 bases. This CDR3 is built from 14 residues. DNA of the CDR3: TGTGCCAGTAGTCCCAGGGACAGGGACTATGGCTACACCTTC. It encodes CASSPRDRDYGYTF.

The V call is TRBV18, the J call TRBJ2-1; 11 nucleotides agree with TRBD2. Germline CDR1 KGHSH, CDR2 LQKENI. The CDR3 extends over 15 amino acids. Unmatched junction bases numbered 4, after V lost 4 bases and J lost 5 bases. The CDR3: CASSLGTSGNNEQFF. The CDR3 DNA reads as TGTGCCAGCTCACTCGGGACTAGCGGTAACAATGAGCAGTTCTTC. Full variable domain (missing parts from reference TRBV18 and TRBJ2-1): NAGVMQNPRHLVRRRGQEARLRCSPMKGHSHVYWYRQLPEEGLKFMVYLQKENIIDESGMPKERFSAEFPKEGPSILRIQQVVRGDSAAYFCASSLGTSGNNEQFFGPGTRLTVL.

V is TRBV30 and J is TRBJ1-6, with TRBD1 as a possible D gene (6 bases). V lost 1 base to trimming and J lost 3 bases, with 10 bases between them. The V gene's germline CDR1 is GTSNPN and CDR2 SVGIG (reference sequence). CDR3 length: 15 amino acids. In DNA, the CDR3 is TGTGCCTGGAGTGGTGGGGGCGGCTATAATTCACCCCTCCACTTT. It yields the protein CAWSGGGGYNSPLHF. The full variable domain, with the rest looked up from reference TRBV30 and TRBJ1-6, is SQTIHQWPATLVQPVGSPLSLECTVEGTSNPNLYWYRQAAGRGLQLLFYSVGIGQISSEVPQNLSASRPQDRQFILSSKKLLLSDSGFYLCAWSGGGGYNSPLHFGNGTRLTVT.

The chain combines TRBV19 with TRBJ1-3, with D perhaps matching TRBD1 (5 bases). Germline V gives CDR1 LNHDA, CDR2 SQIVND (reference sequence). The CDR3 has 13 residues. The V and J ends lost 6 bases and 2 bases respectively, with 8 bases between them. The CDR3 coding sequence is TGTGCCAGTAGGGGCAGGGCTGGAAACACCATATATTTT. Amino acids: CASRGRAGNTIYF.

The chain joins TRBV6-5 to TRBJ2-7; possible D gene TRBD1, 6 bases. Germline CDR1 MNHEY, CDR2 SVGAGI. The CDR3 extends over 12 amino acids. The V and J ends lost 6 bases and 6 bases respectively, with 12 bases between them. CDR3 in DNA: TGTGCCAGCAGAACAGGGTCTGGCGAGCAGTACTTC. Protein product: CASRTGSGEQYF.

V gene TRBV29-1 combines with J gene TRBJ1-2; 8 bases line up with TRBD1. The CDR3 covers 12 residues. Germline CDR1 SQVTM, CDR2 ANQGSEA. V lost 8 bases to trimming and J lost 3 bases; unmatched junction nucleotides: 5. This CDR3 reads CSLLDRDYGYTF. DNA for the CDR3: TGCAGCCTCTTGGACAGGGACTATGGCTACACCTTC.

This rearrangement joins TRBV10-3 to TRBJ2-3; 11 positions agree with TRBD2. The V gene's germline CDR1 is ENHRY and CDR2 SYGVKD. This CDR3 spans 17 amino acids. The V segment lost 3 bases and the J segment 3 bases; nucleotides outside the gene matches: 8. This chain's CDR3 is CAISDSTSGSGTDTQYF. The CDR3 region has the DNA TGTGCCATCAGTGATAGTACTAGCGGGAGCGGTACAGATACGCAGTATTTT.

V usage is TRBV7-9 and J usage is TRBJ1-2; no clear D. Trimming pared 3 bases from V and 2 bases from J, leaving 10 bases between. Germline V gene sequence: CDR1 SEHNR, CDR2 FQNEAQ (reference sequence). This CDR3 spans 14 amino acids. The CDR3 nucleotides read TGTGCCAGCAGCTTTCCATCGAGGAACTATGGCTACACCTTC. Its translation is CASSFPSRNYGYTF. Filled out from reference TRBV7-9 and TRBJ1-2, the complete variable domain reads DTGVSQNPRHKITKRGQNVTFRCDPISEHNRLYWYRQTLGQGPEFLTYFQNEAQLEKSRLLSDRFSAERPKGSFSTLEIQRTEQGDSAMYLCASSFPSRNYGYTFGSGTRLTVV.

The CDR3 spells CASSLREGSITEAFF. The CDR3 DNA follows: TGCGCCAGCAGCTTGAGGGAGGGGAGCATCACTGAAGCTTTCTTT. The V and J genes are TRBV5-1 and TRBJ1-1; TRBD1 is a possible D gene (5 bases). CDR1 is SGHRS and CDR2 is YFSETQ in the germline V gene. CDR3 length equals 15 residues. The germline V and J ends were trimmed by 1 base and 4 bases, with 14 bases remaining between them.

The chain employs TRBV10-3 and TRBJ2-1; TRBD2 might be the D (7 bases). With 0 bases removed from V and 3 bases from J, the gap between germline ends came to 24 bases. The CDR3 spans 20 residues. CDR1 and CDR2 (germline): ENHRY, SYGVKD. CDR3 residues: CAISESEKGVSLAVYNEQFF. CDR3 nucleotides: TGTGCCATCAGTGAGTCCGAAAAGGGGGTGAGTCTAGCGGTCTACAATGAGCAGTTCTTC.

The CDR3 DNA follows: TGTGCCAGCAAGGAGGGCTCGGTGACTGAAGCTTTCTTT. Amino acids: CASKEGSVTEAFF. This chain joins TRBV6-1 and TRBJ1-1; D is ambiguous. The CDR3 contains 13 residues. Germline lookup yields CDR1 MNHNS and CDR2 SASEGT. The V end was cut by 7 bases, the J end by 5 bases, with 14 bases between.